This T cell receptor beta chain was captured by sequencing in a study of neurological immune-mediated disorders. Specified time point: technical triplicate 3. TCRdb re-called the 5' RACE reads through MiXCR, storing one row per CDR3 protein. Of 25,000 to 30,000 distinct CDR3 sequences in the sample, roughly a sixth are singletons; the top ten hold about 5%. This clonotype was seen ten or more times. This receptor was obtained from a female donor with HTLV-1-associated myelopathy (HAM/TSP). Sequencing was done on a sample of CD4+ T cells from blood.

For the CDR3, the DNA is TGTGCCAGCAGCTTAGAGGGACAGGGGGCTTTTGGCAATCAGCCCCAGCATTTT. Translating gives CASSLEGQGAFGNQPQHF. The chain links TRBV7-2 to TRBJ1-5; the match to TRBD1 covers 12 bases. This CDR3 is built from 18 residues. J was trimmed by 2 bases and V by 1 base; bases with no gene match: 6. Per germline, CDR1 SGHTA and CDR2 FQGNSA.